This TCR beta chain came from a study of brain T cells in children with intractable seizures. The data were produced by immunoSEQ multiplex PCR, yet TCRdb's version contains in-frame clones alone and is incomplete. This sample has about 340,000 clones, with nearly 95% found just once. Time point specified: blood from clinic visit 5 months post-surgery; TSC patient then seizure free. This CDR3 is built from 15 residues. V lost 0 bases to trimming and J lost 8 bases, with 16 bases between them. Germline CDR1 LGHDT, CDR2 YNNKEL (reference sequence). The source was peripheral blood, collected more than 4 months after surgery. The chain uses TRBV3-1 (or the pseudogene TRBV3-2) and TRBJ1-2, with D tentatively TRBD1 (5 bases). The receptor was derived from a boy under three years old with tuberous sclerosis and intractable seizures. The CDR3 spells CASSQDWGREEGYTF. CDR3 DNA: TGTGCCAGCAGCCAAGATTGGGGCAGGGAAGAAGGCTACACCTTC.